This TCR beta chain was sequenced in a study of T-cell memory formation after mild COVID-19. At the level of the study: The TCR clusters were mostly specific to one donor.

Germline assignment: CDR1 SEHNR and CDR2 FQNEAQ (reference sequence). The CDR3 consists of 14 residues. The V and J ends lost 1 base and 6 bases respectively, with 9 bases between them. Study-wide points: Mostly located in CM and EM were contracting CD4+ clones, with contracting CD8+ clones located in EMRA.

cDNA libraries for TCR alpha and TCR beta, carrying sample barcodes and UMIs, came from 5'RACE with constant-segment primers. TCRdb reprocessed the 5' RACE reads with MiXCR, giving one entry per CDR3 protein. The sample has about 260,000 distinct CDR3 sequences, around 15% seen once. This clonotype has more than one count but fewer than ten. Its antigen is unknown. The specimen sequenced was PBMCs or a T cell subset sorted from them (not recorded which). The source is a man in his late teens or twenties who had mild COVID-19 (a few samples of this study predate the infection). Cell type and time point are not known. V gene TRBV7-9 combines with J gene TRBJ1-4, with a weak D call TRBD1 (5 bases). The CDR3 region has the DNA TGTGCCAGCAGCTTAGTGGCAGGGCATGAAAAACTGTTTTTT. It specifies CASSLVAGHEKLFF.